This T cell receptor beta chain was sequenced in a study of T-cell reconstitution after alpha-beta-depleted transplantation in children (TCRdb year 2016). Regarding the complete study: Using TCR repertoire profiling, the study quantitatively followed how T-cell immune reconstitution unfolded in children after TCRalphabeta/CD19-depleted allogeneic hematopoietic cell transplantation. What the research found in general, with its limitations: In some patients, high TCRbeta diversity at day 60 was attributed to recipient T cells and intrathymic progenitors that had survived conditioning. The apparently early recovery of alphabetaT-cell counts about two months after transplant reportedly depended on only several hundred rapidly expanded clones that came from non-depleted graft cells. Hyperexpanded clone frequencies declined over subsequent months; after one year, T-cell counts and TCRbeta diversity were mostly attributed to newly produced T cells.

The library was prepared using PCR. These reads were obtained on an Illumina HiSeq 2500. Molecular barcoding was employed in the preparation of TCR libraries, with unique molecular identifiers being used to normalize TCRbeta repertoire quantification. TCRdb trimmed public reads at Q25 via fastp, called clones via MiXCR and kept in-frame beta chains. Each entry merges the rows of one CDR3 protein and shows their most common DNA and genes. The sample table records about 200,000 distinct CDR3 sequences; under 8.5% of these occur just once. The top ten clonotypes cover 4.5% to 6.5% of the sample. Comment on this clonotype: This clone's antigen is unknown. Base quality data are lacking; no much larger clone is found one base away.

Relative to germline, V is 5 bases shorter and J is 0 bases shorter, with 13 bases between their ends. The germline V gene (reference sequence) specifies DFQATT as CDR1 and SNEGSKA as CDR2. The CDR3, from cysteine to phenylalanine, totals 14 residues. The retained sequence is limited to the CDR3, 42 bases, with the frame set at the first base. The treatment or condition label, as the study defines it: allogeneic hematopoietic cell transplantation with graft depleted of TCRalphabeta T cells and CD19 B cells. The children who served as transplant recipients had been given grafts of TCRalphabeta/CD19-depleted allogeneic hematopoietic cells.

The TCR originated in a boy aged 2 to 10 with acute lymphoblastic leukemia, due to receive a stem cell transplant. The chain is assembled from TRBV20-1 and TRBJ1-1, with the D gene uncertain. The source was PBMCs, collected before TCRalphabeta/CD19-depleted stem cell transplant. The CDR3 protein: CSAPDARMNTEAFF. The bases are TGCAGTGCTCCGGACGCGAGAATGAACACTGAAGCTTTCTTT.